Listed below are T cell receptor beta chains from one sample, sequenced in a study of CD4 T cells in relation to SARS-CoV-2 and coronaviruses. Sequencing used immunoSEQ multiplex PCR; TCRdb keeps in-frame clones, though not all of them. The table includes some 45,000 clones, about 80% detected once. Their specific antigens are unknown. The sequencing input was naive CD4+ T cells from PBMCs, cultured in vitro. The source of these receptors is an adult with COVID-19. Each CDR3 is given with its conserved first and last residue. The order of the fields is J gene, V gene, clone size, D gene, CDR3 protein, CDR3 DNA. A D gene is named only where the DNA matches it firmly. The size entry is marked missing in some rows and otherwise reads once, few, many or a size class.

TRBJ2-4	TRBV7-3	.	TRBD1	CASSPDRDNIQYF	TGTGCCAGCAGTCCCGACAGGGACAACATTCAGTACTTC
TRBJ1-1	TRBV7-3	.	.	CASSLTGNTEAFF	TGTGCCAGCAGCTTAACTGGGAACACTGAAGCTTTCTTT
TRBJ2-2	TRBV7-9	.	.	CASSGQKFGWAGELFF	TGTGCCAGCAGCGGACAGAAGTTCGGGTGGGCCGGGGAGCTGTTTTTT
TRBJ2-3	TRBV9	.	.	CASSVVAGLGTDTQYF	TGTGCCAGCAGCGTAGTTGCGGGGCTTGGGACAGATACGCAGTATTTT
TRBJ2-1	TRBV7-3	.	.	CASSFARSSYNEQFF	TGTGCCAGCAGCTTCGCTAGGAGCTCCTACAATGAGCAGTTCTTC
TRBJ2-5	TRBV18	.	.	CASSIQQSYQETQYF	TGTGCCAGCTCAATACAACAGTCGTACCAAGAGACCCAGTACTTC
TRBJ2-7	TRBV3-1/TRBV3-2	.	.	CASSLGSASAYEQYF	TGTGCCAGCAGCCTCGGGTCGGCTAGCGCCTACGAGCAGTACTTC
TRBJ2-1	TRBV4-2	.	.	CASSPTRYNEQFF	TGTGCCAGCAGCCCCACGCGTTACAATGAGCAGTTCTTC
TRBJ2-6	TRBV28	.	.	CASHKSGRESGANVLTF	TGTGCCAGCCATAAGTCAGGCAGGGAATCTGGGGCCAACGTCCTGACTTTC
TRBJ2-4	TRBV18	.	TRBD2	CASSPLGGEGNIQYF	TGTGCCAGCTCACCTCTTGGAGGGGAGGGGAACATTCAGTACTTC
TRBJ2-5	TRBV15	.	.	CATSRKDRIETQYF	TGTGCCACCAGCCGGAAGGACCGCATTGAGACCCAGTACTTC
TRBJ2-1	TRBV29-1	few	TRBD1	CSVDLGTGGNEQFF	TGCAGCGTTGACTTGGGGACAGGGGGCAATGAGCAGTTCTTC
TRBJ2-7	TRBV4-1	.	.	CASSPRSYFVQDEQYF	TGCGCCAGCAGCCCAAGAAGTTACTTTGTCCAGGACGAGCAGTACTTC
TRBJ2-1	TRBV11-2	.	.	CASSGLLVEQFF	TGTGCCAGCAGCGGCCTTCTAGTCGAGCAGTTCTTC
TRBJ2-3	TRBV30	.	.	CAWSIRTDTQYF	TGTGCCTGGAGTATACGCACAGATACGCAGTATTTT
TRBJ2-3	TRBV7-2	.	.	CASSLGLGWPSSDTQYF	TGTGCCAGCAGCTTAGGTTTAGGGTGGCCTAGTTCAGATACGCAGTATTTT
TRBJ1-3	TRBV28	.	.	CASSLRPGNTIYF	TGTGCCAGCAGCCTTAGGCCCGGAAACACCATATATTTT
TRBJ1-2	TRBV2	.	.	CASSGEGKGYTF	TGTGCCAGCAGTGGGGAGGGGAAAGGCTACACCTTC
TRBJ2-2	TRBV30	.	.	CAWMRGTGELFF	TGTGCCTGGATGAGGGGTACCGGGGAGCTGTTTTTT
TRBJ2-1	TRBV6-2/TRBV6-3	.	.	CASSYGLVDEQFF	TGTGCCAGCAGTTACGGGCTAGTCGATGAGCAGTTCTTC
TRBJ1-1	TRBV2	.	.	CASSESRAANTEAFF	TGTGCCAGCAGTGAATCCAGGGCCGCGAACACTGAAGCTTTCTTT
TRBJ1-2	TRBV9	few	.	CASSGTLGRGYRDGYTF	TGTGCCAGCAGCGGAACACTAGGTAGGGGATACAGGGATGGCTACACCTTC
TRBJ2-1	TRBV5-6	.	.	CASSDRGVWPDEQFF	TGTGCCAGCAGCGACCGAGGGGTTTGGCCCGATGAGCAGTTCTTC
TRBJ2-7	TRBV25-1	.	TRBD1	CASSEYSGQGARYEQYF	TGTGCCAGCAGTGAATACTCCGGGCAGGGGGCCCGATACGAGCAGTACTTC
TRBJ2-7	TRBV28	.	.	CASSVHRSSYEQYF	TGTGCCAGCAGTGTCCACAGGAGCTCCTACGAGCAGTACTTC
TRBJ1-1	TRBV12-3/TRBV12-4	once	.	CASIRLGLAEAFF	TGTGCCAGCATCCGCCTGGGCCTGGCTGAAGCTTTCTTT
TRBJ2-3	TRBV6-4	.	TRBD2	CASNGTSGSTDTQYF	TGTGCCAGCAATGGGACTAGCGGGAGCACAGATACGCAGTATTTT
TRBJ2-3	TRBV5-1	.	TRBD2	CASSFGGRAADTQYF	TGCGCCAGCAGCTTTGGCGGGAGGGCCGCAGATACGCAGTATTTT
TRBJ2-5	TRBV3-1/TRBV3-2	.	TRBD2	CASKGLAVQETQYF	TGTGCCAGCAAGGGACTAGCGGTCCAAGAGACCCAGTACTTC
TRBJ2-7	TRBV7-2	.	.	CASSLDSLNYEQYF	TGTGCCAGCAGCTTGGACAGTTTGAACTACGAGCAGTACTTC
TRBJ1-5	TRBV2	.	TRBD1	CASSEADRGSNQPQHF	TGTGCCAGCAGTGAAGCTGACAGGGGTTCCAATCAGCCCCAGCATTTT
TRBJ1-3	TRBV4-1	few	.	CASSQGAVSGNTIYF	TGCGCCAGCAGCCAAGGGGCGGTCTCTGGAAACACCATATATTTT
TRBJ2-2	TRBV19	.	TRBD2	CASRRGLAGNTGELFF	TGTGCCAGTAGGAGGGGACTAGCGGGAAACACCGGGGAGCTGTTTTTT
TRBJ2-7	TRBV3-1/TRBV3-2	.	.	CASSQPGEQYF	TGTGCCAGCAGCCAACCAGGTGAGCAGTACTTC
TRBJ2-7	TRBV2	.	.	CASNMLASSSYEQYF	TGTGCCAGCAACATGCTGGCCTCCTCGTCCTACGAGCAGTACTTC
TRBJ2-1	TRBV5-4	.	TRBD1	CASSLKGADNEQFF	TGTGCCAGCAGCTTGAAGGGGGCGGACAATGAGCAGTTCTTC
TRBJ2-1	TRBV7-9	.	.	CASSSWDTNEQFF	TGTGCCAGCAGCAGCTGGGACACCAATGAGCAGTTCTTC
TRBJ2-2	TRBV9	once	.	CASSSRQRPFANTGELFF	TGTGCCAGCAGCTCCCGACAGCGGCCGTTTGCGAACACCGGGGAGCTGTTTTTT
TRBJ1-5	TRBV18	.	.	CASSPRRERSNQPQHF	TGTGCCAGCTCACCACGCAGGGAGCGCAGCAATCAGCCCCAGCATTTT
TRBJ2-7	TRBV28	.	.	CASSAGTLTYEQYF	TGTGCCAGCAGTGCCGGGACACTTACCTACGAGCAGTACTTC
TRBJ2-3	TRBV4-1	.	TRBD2	CASRASGSTDTQYF	TGCGCCAGCAGAGCTAGCGGGAGTACAGATACGCAGTATTTT
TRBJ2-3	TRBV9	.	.	CASSVEHRDTQYF	TGTGCCAGCAGCGTAGAACACCGAGATACGCAGTATTTT
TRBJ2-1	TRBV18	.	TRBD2	CASSLGSSGSYNEQFF	TGTGCCAGCTCACTAGGGTCGAGCGGGAGCTACAATGAGCAGTTCTTC